The present T cell receptor beta chain was sequenced within a study of blood T cell repertoires in COVID-19. On the study more broadly: COVID-19 samples collected from the United States, Italy and Spain covered acute and convalescent phases. T cells, B-cell-depleted T cells, or PBMCs provided the cDNA or gDNA that served as material.

Profiling relied on immunoSEQ multiplex PCR, and the TCRdb table lists in-frame clones only, not all of them. This sample has about 33,000 clones, with 78% found just once. Per the germline V gene, CDR1 is SGHRS and CDR2 is YFSETQ. V was clipped by 3 bases and J by 4 bases; unmatched bases: 2. This CDR3 comprises 13 residues. This receptor was identified in an elderly man with acute or convalescent COVID-19. Input material: peripheral blood. J is TRBJ2-7 and V is TRBV5-1; TRBD1 agrees at 9 bases. CDR3 DNA sequence: TGCGCCAGCAGCTCAGGACAGGGGTACGAGCAGTACTTC. It translates to CASSSGQGYEQYF.